The next 10 T cell receptor beta chains were all read from a single sample in a study of post-analysis software for immune sequencing data. Study results and limitations: Five or six TRBV segments, including TRBV5-6, TRBV5-1 and TRBV20-1, were more frequent in patients than controls.

Their specific antigens are unknown. cDNA libraries of TCR beta carried unique molecular identifiers. Using its own MiXCR run on the PCR reads, TCRdb lists one record per CDR3 protein. The sample records more than 450,000 distinct CDR3 sequences, around 47% being singletons. The sequencing sample was made of blood. The receptors here all came from a girl between 10 and 17 years old with multiple sclerosis.

This clonotype was seen a handful of times. The chain is built from TRBV9 and TRBJ2-7, with D tentatively TRBD1 or TRBD2 (5 bases each). The germline V gene encodes CDR1 SGDLS and CDR2 YYNGEE. V lost 0 bases and J lost 2, with 9 bases in between. This CDR3 spans 14 amino acids. The CDR3, as DNA: TGTGCCAGCAGCGTAGGGGGACGACCCTACGAGCAGTACTTC. Its protein product is CASSVGGRPYEQYF.

The chain is built from TRBV6-6 and TRBJ2-5, with 9 bases identical to TRBD1. The J call may be in error: the DNA end matches TRBJ2-7 better. The length of the CDR3 is 15 residues. CDR1 and CDR2 from the germline V gene are MNHNY and SVGAGI (reference sequence). The CDR3 loop reads CASSYEGQGFHEQYF. CDR3 sequence (DNA): TGTGCCAGCAGTTACGAGGGACAGGGATTCCACGAGCAGTACTTC.

This clonotype was recorded once. The V gene is TRBV14, the J gene TRBJ2-6; weak D call: TRBD1 (6 bases). V lost 4 bases and J lost 0, with 16 bases in between. Germline assignment: CDR1 SGHDN and CDR2 FVKESK. The length of the CDR3 is 18 residues. CDR3 DNA: TGTGCCAGCAGCCTTCGCTTGGACAGTCGCTCTGGGGCCAACGTCCTGACTTTC. Protein product: CASSLRLDSRSGANVLTF.

The CDR3 loop reads CSAPYRGGSYNEQFF. The CDR3 coding sequence is TGCAGTGCCCCCTATCGGGGGGGCTCCTACAATGAGCAGTTCTTC. J is TRBJ2-1 and V is TRBV20-1; 8 bases align to TRBD2. The ends lost 6 bases at V and 0 bases at J; junction bases unmatched: 7. The germline V gene has CDR1 DFQATT and CDR2 SNEGSKA (reference sequence). The CDR3 extends over 15 amino acids.

There are a few counts of this clonotype. V and J are TRBV29-1 and TRBJ2-5, with 10 positions matching TRBD2. Germline-derived CDR1 and CDR2 are SQVTM and ANQGSEA. Trimming at V came to 1 base and at J to 2 bases, leaving 4 bases not matched to a gene. The CDR3 is made up of 15 amino acids. CDR3 coding DNA: TGCAGCGTTGAAGGTAGCGGGGGGCAGCAAGAGACCCAGTACTTC. Translation: CSVEGSGGQQETQYF.

This clonotype was detected a few times. The J gene is TRBJ1-5, the V gene TRBV25-1; D is possibly TRBD1 (6 bases). The CDR3 runs 17 residues. Germline assignment: CDR1 MGHDK and CDR2 SYGVNS. The V end was cut by 3 bases, the J end by 0 bases, with 15 bases between. The CDR3 protein is CASSDPPVGASNQPQHF. The CDR3 DNA follows: TGTGCCAGCAGTGACCCCCCAGTGGGGGCTAGCAATCAGCCCCAGCATTTT.

This clonotype was seen only a few times. DNA for the CDR3: TGTGCCAGCAGTCCCCTGGGGCACGAGCAGTACTTC. Encoded protein: CASSPLGHEQYF. V is TRBV27 and J is TRBJ2-7; D is perhaps TRBD1 (5 bases). Deletions cut 5 bases from V and 5 bases from J, with 10 bases between. There are 12 residues in the CDR3. Per germline, CDR1 MNHEY and CDR2 SMNVEV (reference sequence).

This clonotype was seen ten or more times. The chain uses TRBV5-1 and TRBJ2-5; D is undetermined. The CDR3 spans 13 residues. V lost 1 base to trimming and J lost 2 bases, with 6 bases between them. The germline CDR1 and CDR2 sequences are SGHRS and YFSETQ. CDR3 residues: CASSLFGQETQYF. In nucleotides, the CDR3 is TGCGCCAGCAGCTTGTTCGGACAAGAGACCCAGTACTTC.

This clonotype was found a few times. The chain links TRBV7-9 to TRBJ2-4, with TRBD2 identical over 7 bases. The germline gives CDR1 SEHNR, CDR2 FQNEAQ (reference sequence). J gave up 7 bases and V 5 bases, and 8 bases lay outside the gene matches. The CDR3 consists of 14 residues. The CDR3 nucleotides read TGTGCCAGCAGCGCCGCACGGCGGGGGAACATTCAGTACTTC. Translation: CASSAARRGNIQYF.

The chain employs TRBV11-3 and TRBJ2-4; 10 nucleotides align to TRBD1. V was clipped by 5 bases and J by 3 bases; unmatched bases: 1. This CDR3 comprises 14 residues. The germline CDR1 and CDR2 sequences are SGHNT and YENEEA. The CDR3 bases are TGTGCCAGCAGCCGGACAGGGGGCAAAAACATTCAGTACTTC. It yields the protein CASSRTGGKNIQYF.